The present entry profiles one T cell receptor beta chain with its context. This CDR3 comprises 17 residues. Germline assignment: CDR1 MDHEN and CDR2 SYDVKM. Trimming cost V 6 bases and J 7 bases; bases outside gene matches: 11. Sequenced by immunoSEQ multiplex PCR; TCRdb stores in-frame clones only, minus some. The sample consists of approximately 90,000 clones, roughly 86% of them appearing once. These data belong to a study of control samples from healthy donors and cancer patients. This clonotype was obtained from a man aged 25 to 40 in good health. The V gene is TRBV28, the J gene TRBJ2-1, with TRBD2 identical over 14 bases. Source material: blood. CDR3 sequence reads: CASSQTRLAGGRNEQFF. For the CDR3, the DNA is TGTGCCAGCAGCCAAACCCGACTAGCGGGGGGGCGGAATGAGCAGTTCTTC.